The clone carrying this TCR beta chain is a singleton in its sample. The antigen is not known. The data were obtained in a study of lymphopenia after photon versus proton radiotherapy. The V end lost 4 bases, the J end lost 14 bases, and 21 bases lay between the germline ends. The germline CDR1 and CDR2 sequences are SGDLS and YYNGEE. The CDR3 length is 14 residues. The assay was immunoSEQ multiplex PCR, and TCRdb's table has in-frame clones only and misses some. This repertoire shows around 33,000 clones, roughly 87% found once; its top ten account for around 7%. Broader study findings: Proton therapy kept repertoires fairly stable, unlike photons, which gained effector/memory cells. A bigger post-nadir fall in TCR diversity correlated inversely with survival time in deceased patients.

This material consisted of peripheral blood, taken from a patient treated with proton-based radiotherapy. The chain combines TRBV9 with TRBJ1-4; D might be TRBD1 (6 bases). The sequence was collected from a woman aged 70-85 years with pancreatic cancer. Some clones in this sample may be carry-over from other donors' samples. This CDR3 is CASSPLGQQKSLFF. DNA of the CDR3: TGTGCCAGCAGCCCCCTTGGACAGCAGAAAAGTCTGTTTTTT.